This TCR beta chain was sequenced during a study of blood T cell repertoires in COVID-19. Study in general: Nucleic acid was either cDNA or gDNA, and it came from T cells, B-cell-depleted T cells, or PBMCs.

Germline values: CDR1 SGHTA, CDR2 FQGTGA. Trimming removed 4 bases from V and 3 bases from J; junction bases left unmatched: 5. The CDR3 length is 15 residues. Produced via immunoSEQ multiplex PCR; TCRdb's table is partial and in-frame only. Of approximately 80,000 clones in the sample, 90% were seen once. Sequenced sample: peripheral blood. The chain carries TRBV7-3 and TRBJ2-2; 7 nucleotides agree with TRBD1. This TCR was recovered from a woman aged 45-65 years in a cohort sampled during active COVID-19. The CDR3 bases are TGTGCCAGCAGCTCCTCGACAGGGCACACCGGGGAGCTGTTTTTT. As protein: CASSSSTGHTGELFF.